This TCR beta chain came from a study of cytomegalovirus exposure and HLA in healthy donors. Study findings and constraints: In the 120 or so validation repertoires, just under 95% of cluster scores exceeded 0, per a later analysis.

This clone has a handful of counts. The antigen is not known. This CDR3 has 10 residues. V lost 6 bases and J 8 bases, leaving 8 bases between the germline ends. In germline, CDR1 is MNHEY, CDR2 SMNVEV (reference sequence). TCRdb's table, derived via immunoSEQ multiplex PCR, lists solely in-frame clones and lacks some. The table includes about 260,000 clones, about 90% detected once. The sample was PBMCs. The receptor comes from a woman in her twenties or thirties in good health and CMV-seronegative. The V and J genes are TRBV27 and TRBJ2-7; D unresolved. DNA for the CDR3: TGTGCCAGCAGAGGCTTGCAGCAGTACTTC. It translates to CASRGLQQYF.